The subject of this entry is one T cell receptor (beta chain). This clonotype was seen ten or more times. No cognate antigen has been identified for it. No base-level quality is on record; no much larger clone is a single base apart. The TCR beta CDR3 regions were amplified from RNA transcripts. The first round of RT-PCR for the TCR CDR3 was performed with the HTBI primer set and the Qiagen OneStep RT-PCR kit. The libraries were constructed in a second round of multiplex PCR and then size-selected and purified. The libraries were sequenced on an Illumina HiSeq2000 using paired-end 100 bp reads. The authors' analysis ran thus. SOAPnuke was used to process the raw data, removing reads that contained adapters or uncalled bases, had a mean Phred below 15, or lacked an exact match to the constant primer or identifier. High-quality paired reads were merged with COPE v1.2.5, and unique nucleotide sequences were defined as clonotypes. Clonotypes were aligned to IMGT TRBV, TRBD and TRBJ reference segments using MiTCR v1.1. The analysis included only V-J combinations with a frequency above 0.0001, which together covered 99.2% of the repertoires. The TCS score was defined as the ratio of F50 (clonal expansion) to E x V (chaos), calculated using BLOSUM62-based TCRdist between CDR3 peptides within each V-J. Welch's t-statistics and random forest reduced around 510 V-J features to about 12, which were used in a naive Bayes classifier (R e1071). TCRdb redid the processing of the public reads, applying fastp at Q25 and MiXCR, and retained in-frame beta chains. Each CDR3 protein appears once, grouped with its most common genes and DNA. TCRdb, rather than the study authors, made the V and J calls. This sample gives a few hundred thousand distinct CDR3 sequences in total; roughly 14% of them show up just once. About 30% of the sample is taken by the ten largest.

Via the germline V gene, CDR1 is SGHAT and CDR2 FQNNGV. Relative to germline, V is missing 5 bases and J is missing 5 bases, with 10 bases of the junction outside any gene match. The CDR3 holds 15 amino acids from the cysteine to the phenylalanine. Just CDR3 DNA is preserved here, 45 bases in frame from base 1. Hyperthyroidism patients were newly diagnosed, with disease duration under 2 months, and aged 18 to 65 years. Exclusion was applied to patients with uncontrolled infections, other autoimmune diseases, pregnancy or lactation. Diagnoses relied on clinical symptoms, serum thyroxine and TRAb, thyroid ultrasound and orbital computed tomography. Blood from progressor patients was collected at the time of first diagnosis with hyperthyroidism, before any ophthalmopathy symptoms had appeared. PBMCs were isolated from 7.5 to 10 ml of fresh peripheral blood by Ficoll-Paque density gradient centrifugation. Progressor patients were defined as those initially diagnosed with Graves' hyperthyroidism in whom ophthalmopathy developed during follow-up. Total RNA was extracted with Trizol reagent, and quality was checked on an Agilent 2100 Bioanalyzer.

This specimen comes from a study of T cells in Graves' hyperthyroidism and ophthalmopathy (dated by TCRdb to about 2019). For context, the study as a whole: Peripheral blood was sampled at the time of initial diagnosis, prior to any treatment. An independent validation cohort of 18 to 20 hyperthyroidism patients and 17 patients who later progressed to ophthalmopathy tested prospective prediction of ophthalmopathy. The paper describes TCR Vbeta CDR3 sequencing of fewer than 150 peripheral blood samples, made up of about 40 ophthalmopathy patients, 70 to 80 hyperthyroidism patients and 17 progressor patients. After sampling, hyperthyroidism patients received methimazole starting at 30 mg daily, and ophthalmopathy patients received high-dose intravenous methylprednisolone. The 100 discovery patients were randomly split 7:3 into training and test sets. To identify TCR V-J signatures that set the groups apart, the researchers used a discovery cohort of more than 95 patients, made up of around 42 with Graves' ophthalmopathy and approximately 57 with stable Graves' hyperthyroidism. Thyroid tissue and blood T-cell repertoires from several Graves' hyperthyroidism patients were also compared in the study.

General study outcomes and caveats: A 13 V-J signature model separated ophthalmopathy from stable hyperthyroidism, with about 88% sensitivity and roughly 81% specificity in cross-validation and 80%/75% in testing. In validation, progression to ophthalmopathy was predicted by the model with 70.59% sensitivity and roughly 72% specificity, a median of approximately 7.1 months before onset. Most expanded thyroid clonotypes (frequency above 0.001) were also detected in blood, suggesting blood repertoires may reflect thyroid immune responses. No statistical method was used to set the sample size in advance, and investigators knew the group allocation.

This receptor chain uses TRBV11-2 and TRBJ2-7, and 9 junctional nucleotides match TRBD1. Sequenced: blood. The sequence derives from a woman aged 18-29 years with Graves' hyperthyroidism that later progressed to Graves' ophthalmopathy. The DNA reads as follows: TGTGCCAGCAGCATTGCCGGGACAGGGCTCAACGAGCAGTACTTC. This yields the protein CASSIAGTGLNEQYF.